This T cell receptor beta chain was documented in a study of shared clonotypes between healthy human individuals. This CDR3 is built from 14 residues. J lost 6 bases, V lost 2 bases, and 5 bases had no gene match. Germline CDR1 and CDR2: SNHLY and FYNNEI. Study findings and constraints: As a rule, naive subsets had a larger estimated richness than memory subsets.

Clones were sequenced by immunoSEQ multiplex PCR, and TCRdb holds only the in-frame ones, with some missing. In the table there are about 600,000 clones, 95% to 98% of which are singletons. Points on this clone: Antigen unknown.

The sequenced sample consisted of naive CD4+ T cells sorted from blood. The subset denotes: CD45RA+ positively selected. The source is a woman aged 25 to 39 in good health. This chain connects TRBV2 to TRBJ1-1; 8 positions match TRBD1. CDR3 sequence reads: CASSEQGANSEAFF. The CDR3 bases are TGTGCCAGCAGTGAACAGGGGGCGAATTCTGAAGCTTTCTTT.